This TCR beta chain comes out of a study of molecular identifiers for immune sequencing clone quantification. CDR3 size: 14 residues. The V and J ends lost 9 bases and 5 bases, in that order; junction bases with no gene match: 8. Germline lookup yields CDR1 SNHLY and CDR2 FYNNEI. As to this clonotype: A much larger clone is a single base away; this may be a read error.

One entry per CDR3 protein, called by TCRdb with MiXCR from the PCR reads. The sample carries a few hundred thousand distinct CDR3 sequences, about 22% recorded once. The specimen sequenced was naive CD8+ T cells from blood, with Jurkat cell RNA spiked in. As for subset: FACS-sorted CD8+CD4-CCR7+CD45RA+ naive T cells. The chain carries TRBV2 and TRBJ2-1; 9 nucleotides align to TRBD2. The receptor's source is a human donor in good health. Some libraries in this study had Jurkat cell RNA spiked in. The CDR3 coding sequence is TGTGCCAGTACCTCAGCGGGAGGACACAATGAGCAGTTCTTC. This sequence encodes CASTSAGGHNEQFF.